The entry that follows covers one T cell receptor (beta chain) sequence. No antigen is known for it. Sequenced by immunoSEQ multiplex PCR; TCRdb stores in-frame clones only, minus some. The sample consists of more than 100,000 clones, 75% to 95% of them appearing once. This sample was taken from a study of T cell responses to AZD1222 COVID-19 vaccine. Study-level points and caveats: Repertoires were collected only later (after the peak T cell response had occurred).

The receptor's source is an adult who received the AZD1222 COVID-19 vaccine. The source was peripheral blood, collected 28 days after the second AZD1222 dose.

The CDR3 is CASSLRAGPTEAFF. CDR3 coding DNA: TGTGCCAGCAGTTTAAGGGCAGGGCCCACTGAAGCTTTCTTT. J is TRBJ1-1 and V is TRBV27; D perhaps matches TRBD1 (5 bases). The V gene's germline CDR1 is MNHEY and CDR2 SMNVEV (reference sequence). The CDR3 covers 14 residues. V lost 2 bases and J lost 4, with 11 bases in between.